These 21 T cell receptor beta chains came from one sample sequenced in a study of CXCR3-negative and CXCR3-positive naive CD8 T cells (dated by TCRdb to between 2018 and 2021). Instrument used: NextSeq 550. The Human TCR Profiling Kit (MiLaboratory) was used to prepare UMI-labeled 5' RACE TRB cDNA libraries. After reprocessing by TCRdb, each CDR3 protein sequence is one entry, and no DNA is given. The table for this sample lists more than 65,000 distinct CDR3 sequences. Of the sample, about 1.5% falls within the top ten clones. The sample was naive CXCR3- CD8+ T cells from blood. Read against the paper, the sample's cell subset or site label means: CD45RO-CCR7+CD27+CD95- naive CD8+ T cells lacking CXCR3 (TNR3-). These receptors all stem from a human donor in good health. Some clones in this sample may be carry-over from other donors' samples.

The chain uses TRBV9 and TRBJ2-7. CDR3 length equals 15 residues. Germline V gene lookup returns CDR1 SGDLS and CDR2 YYNGEE. CDR3 amino acids: CASSVGSDADYEQYF.

The gene calls are TRBV12-3 or TRBV12-4 and TRBJ2-1. This CDR3 has 14 amino acids. CDR3 loop: CASSFVENWGEQFF.

The chain uses TRBV4-1 and TRBJ2-1; TCRdb's D call of TRBD2 is untestable without DNA. Germline V gene sequence: CDR1 MGHRA, CDR2 YSYEKL. The CDR3 is 13 residues long. The CDR3 sequence is CASSPGLGDEQFF.

CDR3 amino acids: CASSVGGGEGTGELFF. The V gene is TRBV9, the J gene TRBJ2-2; absent DNA, TCRdb's TRBD2 call cannot be checked. Germline-derived CDR1 and CDR2 are SGDLS and YYNGEE. The CDR3 sequence is 16 residues long.

The chain employs TRBV4-2 and TRBJ2-7; TCRdb returns TRBD2, unconfirmable since there is no DNA. Germline V gives CDR1 LGHNA, CDR2 YNFKEQ. The CDR3 extends over 17 amino acids. The chain's CDR3 is CASSQVASGSSPYEQYF.

The chain uses TRBV3-1 and TRBJ2-1. Germline V lookup: CDR1 LGHDT, CDR2 YNNKEL (reference sequence). There are 15 residues in the CDR3. The CDR3 spells CASSQSWGFLNEQFF.

This rearrangement joins TRBV6-6 to TRBJ1-5; no DNA is available, so the TRBD1 call from TCRdb remains unchecked. The CDR3 runs 12 residues. Germline CDR1 MNHNY, CDR2 SVGAGI (reference sequence). CDR3 residues: CASSPLNQPQHF.

V gene TRBV7-3 combines with J gene TRBJ2-1; the D call of TRBD2 rests on TCRdb alone, since no DNA is present to check it. The CDR3 length is 15 residues. Germline CDR1 reads SGHTA; CDR2 reads FQGTGA. The CDR3 sequence: CASSILAGGHNEQFF.

This CDR3 is CASSSSGQGKESYEQYF. This sequence joins TRBV5-1 and TRBJ2-7; TCRdb outputs TRBD1, but without DNA this stays unchecked. This CDR3 contains 17 residues. Germline V gene lookup returns CDR1 SGHRS and CDR2 YFSETQ.

The V call is TRBV29-1, the J call TRBJ1-2; the TCRdb call, TRBD1, lacks DNA for checking. The CDR3 sequence is 16 residues long. Germline V lookup: CDR1 SQVTM, CDR2 ANQGSEA. The CDR3 here is CSVEGGTGLRRYGYTF. The complete variable domain, with remaining parts taken from reference TRBV29-1 and TRBJ1-2, reads SAVISQKPSRDICQRGTSLTIQCQVDSQVTMMFWYRQQPGQSLTLIATANQGSEATYESGFVIDKFPISRPNLTFSTLTVSNMSPEDSSIYLCSVEGGTGLRRYGYTFGSGTRLTVV.

This sequence joins TRBV12-3 or TRBV12-4 and TRBJ2-5; as DNA is missing, the TRBD1 call by TCRdb cannot be tested. This CDR3 is built from 16 residues. CDR3 loop: CASSPPGGWGQETQYF.

The chain employs TRBV27 and TRBJ2-1; TCRdb selects TRBD2, and the lack of DNA leaves this call unchecked. The CDR3 has 15 amino acids. CDR1 and CDR2 (germline): MNHEY, SMNVEV (reference sequence). The CDR3 here is CATFSGGPTYNEQFF.

The genes are TRBV29-1 and TRBJ1-3; TCRdb picks TRBD1, but there is no DNA to check that call. The V gene's germline CDR1 is SQVTM and CDR2 ANQGSEA. This CDR3 region has 11 residues. The CDR3 protein is CSTRVGNTIYF.

The gene calls are TRBV4-3 and TRBJ2-1; TCRdb selects TRBD1, and the lack of DNA leaves this call unchecked. This CDR3 is 16 amino acids long. Germline values: CDR1 LGHNA, CDR2 YSLEER. This CDR3 is CASSQETIGTDNEQFF.

The chain combines TRBV10-3 with TRBJ1-2; the TCRdb call, TRBD1, lacks DNA for checking. The CDR3 sequence is 15 residues long. From germline, CDR1 is ENHRY and CDR2 SYGVKD. The CDR3 sequence is CATRTMNGTLYGYTF.

V and J are TRBV12-3 or TRBV12-4 and TRBJ1-1; the D call of TRBD1 rests on TCRdb alone, since no DNA is present to check it. CDR3 size: 16 residues. This chain's CDR3 is CASSLDGGQGDTEAFF.

The gene calls are TRBV5-1 and TRBJ2-2; checking the TCRdb D call of TRBD1 is not possible without DNA. CDR1 and CDR2 (germline): SGHRS, YFSETQ. The CDR3 spans 14 residues. CDR3 residues: CASSWTGLNGELFF.

The V call is TRBV28, the J call TRBJ2-2; checking the TCRdb D call of TRBD1 is not possible without DNA. CDR1 is MDHEN, CDR2 SYDVKM, per germline. There are 13 residues in the CDR3. CDR3 residues: CATLQGSTGELFF.

The J gene is TRBJ2-1, the V gene TRBV19; TCRdb lists TRBD2, though no DNA is available to test this call. The CDR3 covers 15 residues. Germline-derived CDR1 and CDR2 are LNHDA and SQIVND (reference sequence). CDR3 residues: CASSMGLAAYNEQFF.

The V call is TRBV4-3, the J call TRBJ2-3; TCRdb lists TRBD1, though no DNA is available to test this call. The CDR3 is 15 amino acids. The germline V gene has CDR1 LGHNA and CDR2 YSLEER. The CDR3 spells CASSQDRADTDTQYF.

This chain uses TRBV20-1 with TRBJ2-7; with no DNA, the TCRdb D assignment of TRBD2 cannot be verified. Germline CDR1 is DFQATT and CDR2 is SNEGSKA (reference sequence). The CDR3 spans 17 residues. CDR3 sequence: CSARDFARGLPRDEQYF.